This TCR beta chain stems from a study of blood T cell repertoires in COVID-19. The wider study: Sites in the United States, Italy and Spain provided acute and convalescent COVID-19 samples.

TCRdb's table, derived via immunoSEQ multiplex PCR, lists solely in-frame clones and lacks some. Altogether fewer than 250,000 clones are present, around 86% being singletons, with the ten largest covering 5% to 7%. V dropped 0 bases and J dropped 3 bases, with 10 bases sitting between them. The germline gives CDR1 MNHEY, CDR2 SVGAGI. This CDR3 is 15 amino acids long. This chain joins TRBV6-5 and TRBJ2-3; D perhaps matches TRBD2 (6 bases). The receptor's source is an elderly woman with COVID-19, enrolled during active disease. Sequencing was carried out using peripheral blood. The DNA of the CDR3 is TGTGCCAGCAGTTACTCCTCGCGGGGAACAGATACGCAGTATTTT. It codes for CASSYSSRGTDTQYF.